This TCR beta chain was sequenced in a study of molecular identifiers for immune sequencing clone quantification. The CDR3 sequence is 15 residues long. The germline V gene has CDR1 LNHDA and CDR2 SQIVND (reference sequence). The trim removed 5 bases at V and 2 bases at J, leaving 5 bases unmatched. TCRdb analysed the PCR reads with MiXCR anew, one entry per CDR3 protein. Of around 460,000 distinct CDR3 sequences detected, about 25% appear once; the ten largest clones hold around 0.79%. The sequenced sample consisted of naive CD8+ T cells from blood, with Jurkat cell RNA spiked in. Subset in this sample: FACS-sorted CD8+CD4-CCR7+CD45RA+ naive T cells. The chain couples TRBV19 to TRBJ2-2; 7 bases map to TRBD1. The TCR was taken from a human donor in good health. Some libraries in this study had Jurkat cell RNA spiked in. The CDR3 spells CASSSRQGNTGELFF. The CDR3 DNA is TGTGCCAGTAGTTCCCGACAGGGCAACACCGGGGAGCTGTTTTTT. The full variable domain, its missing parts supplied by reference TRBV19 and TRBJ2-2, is DGGITQSPKYLFRKEGQNVTLSCEQNLNHDAMYWYRQDPGQGLRLIYYSQIVNDFQKGDIAEGYSVSREKKESFPLTVTSAQKNPTAFYLCASSSRQGNTGELFFGEGSRLTVL.